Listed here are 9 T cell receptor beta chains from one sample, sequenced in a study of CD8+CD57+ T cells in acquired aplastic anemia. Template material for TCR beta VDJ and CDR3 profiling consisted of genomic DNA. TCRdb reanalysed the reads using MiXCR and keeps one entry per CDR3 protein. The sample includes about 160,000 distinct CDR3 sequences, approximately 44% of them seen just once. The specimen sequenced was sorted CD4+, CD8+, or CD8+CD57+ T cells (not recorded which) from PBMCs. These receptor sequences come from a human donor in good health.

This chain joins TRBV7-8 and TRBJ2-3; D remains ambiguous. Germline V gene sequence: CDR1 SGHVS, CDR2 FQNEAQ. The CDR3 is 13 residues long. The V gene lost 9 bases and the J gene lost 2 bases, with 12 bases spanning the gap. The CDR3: CASSTVNTDTQYF. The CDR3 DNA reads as TGTGCCAGTAGTACAGTCAACACAGATACGCAGTATTTT.

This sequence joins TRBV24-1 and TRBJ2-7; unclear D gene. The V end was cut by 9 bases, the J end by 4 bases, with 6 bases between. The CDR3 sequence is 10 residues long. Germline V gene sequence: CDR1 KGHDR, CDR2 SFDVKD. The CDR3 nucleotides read TGTGCCACCCGAACTTACGAGCAGTACTTC. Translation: CATRTYEQYF.

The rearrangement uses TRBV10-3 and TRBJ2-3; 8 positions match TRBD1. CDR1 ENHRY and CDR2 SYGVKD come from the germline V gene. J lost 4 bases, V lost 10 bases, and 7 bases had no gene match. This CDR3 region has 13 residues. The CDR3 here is CASRGQGPDTQYF. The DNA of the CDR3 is TGTGCCAGCCGCGGACAGGGCCCAGATACGCAGTATTTT.

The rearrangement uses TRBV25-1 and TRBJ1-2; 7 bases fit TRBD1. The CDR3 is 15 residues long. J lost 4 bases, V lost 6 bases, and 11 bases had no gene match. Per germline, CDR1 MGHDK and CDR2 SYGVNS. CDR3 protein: CASRPNRGEGYGYTF. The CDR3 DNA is TGTGCCAGCAGACCAAACAGGGGCGAGGGCTATGGCTACACCTTC.

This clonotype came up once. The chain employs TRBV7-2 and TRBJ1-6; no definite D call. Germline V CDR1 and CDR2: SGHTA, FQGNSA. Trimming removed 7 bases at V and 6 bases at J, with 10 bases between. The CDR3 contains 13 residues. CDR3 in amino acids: CASKPPANSPLHF. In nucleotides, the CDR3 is TGTGCCAGCAAGCCCCCCGCTAATTCACCCCTCCACTTT. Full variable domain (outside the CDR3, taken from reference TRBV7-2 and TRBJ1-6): GAGVSQSPSNKVTEKGKDVELRCDPISGHTALYWYRQSLGQGLEFLIYFQGNSAPDKSGLPSDRFSAERTGGSVSTLTIQRTQQEDSAVYLCASKPPANSPLHFGNGTRLTVT.

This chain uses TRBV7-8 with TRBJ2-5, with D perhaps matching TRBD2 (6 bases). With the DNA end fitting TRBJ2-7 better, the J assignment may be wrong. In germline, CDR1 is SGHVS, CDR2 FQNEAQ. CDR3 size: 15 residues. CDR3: CASSLGWGESYEQYF. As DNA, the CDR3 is TGTGCCAGCAGCTTAGGGTGGGGGGAGTCCTACGAGCAGTACTTC.

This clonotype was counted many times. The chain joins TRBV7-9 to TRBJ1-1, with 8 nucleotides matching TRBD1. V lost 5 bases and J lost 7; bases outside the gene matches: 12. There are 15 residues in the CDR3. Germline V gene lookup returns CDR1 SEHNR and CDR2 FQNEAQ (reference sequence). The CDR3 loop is CASSTGLGQENEAFF. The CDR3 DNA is TGTGCCAGCAGCACCGGGCTGGGACAGGAGAATGAAGCTTTCTTT.

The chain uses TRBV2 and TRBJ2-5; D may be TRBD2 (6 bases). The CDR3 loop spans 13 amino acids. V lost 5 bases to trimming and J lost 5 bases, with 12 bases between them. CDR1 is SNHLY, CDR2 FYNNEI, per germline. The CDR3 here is CASSKLEGETQYF. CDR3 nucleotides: TGTGCCAGCAGTAAGTTGGAGGGGGAGACCCAGTACTTC.

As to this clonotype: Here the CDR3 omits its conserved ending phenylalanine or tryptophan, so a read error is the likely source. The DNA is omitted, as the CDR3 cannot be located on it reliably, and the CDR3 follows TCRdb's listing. The CDR3 sequence: CATSRVYS. The chain couples TRBV15 to TRBJ2-5. Germline loops: CDR1 LNHNV, CDR2 YYDKDF (reference sequence). The CDR3 is 8 residues long, counting both termini.